Shown below are 26 T cell receptor beta chains from a single sample sequenced in a study of cytomegalovirus exposure and HLA in healthy donors. PCR used 60 Vbeta primers and 13 Jbeta primers. The repertoire was sequenced with immunoSEQ multiplex PCR; TCRdb's copy has only in-frame clones and lacks some. There are 110,000 or so clones in the sample; roughly three quarters occur only once, and 7% to 9% lies in the top ten. The sequencing input was PBMCs. These receptors were obtained from a woman in her forties or fifties in good health and CMV-seropositive.

In regard to this clone: Only one base separates this from a far larger clonotype, so it likely reflects a read error. The V call is TRBV7-3, the J call TRBJ1-4; the match to TRBD1 covers 10 bases. Germline-derived CDR1 and CDR2 are SGHTA and FQGTGA. The CDR3 is 20 residues long. Trimming removed 1 base from V and 0 bases from J; junction bases left unmatched: 11. The CDR3 DNA is TGTGCCAGCAGCTTAAGGAGGACAGGGGGGGCAAAGCCAACTAATGAAAAACTGTTTTTT. Residues: CASSLRRTGGAKPTNEKLFF.

The chain has TRBV5-6 and TRBJ2-3, with 8 bases fitting TRBD2. The CDR3 contains 19 residues. Germline-derived CDR1 and CDR2 are SGHDT and YYEEEE. With 0 bases clipped from V and 3 bases from J, the junction kept 15 bases outside the gene matches. CDR3 sequence reads: CASSLEFRAAGASTDTQYF. The CDR3 DNA reads as TGTGCCAGCAGCTTGGAGTTCAGGGCAGCGGGAGCGTCGACAGATACGCAGTATTTT. The complete variable domain, with remaining parts taken from reference TRBV5-6 and TRBJ2-3, reads DAGVTQSPTHLIKTRGQQVTLRCSPKSGHDTVSWYQQALGQGPQFIFQYYEEEERQRGNFPDRFSGHQFPNYSSELNVNALLLGDSALYLCASSLEFRAAGASTDTQYFGPGTRLTVL.

CDR3 bases: TGTGCCAGCAGCTCTCAGGGAGATACGCAGTATTTT. Translation gives CASSSQGDTQYF. The chain recombines TRBV7-9 with TRBJ2-3, with D maybe TRBD1 (5 bases). V was pared by 4 bases and J by 5 bases, with 7 bases between. Germline CDR1 reads SEHNR; CDR2 reads FQNEAQ (reference sequence). There are 12 residues in the CDR3.

V is TRBV18 and J is TRBJ1-1; D perhaps matches TRBD1 (6 bases). The V gene lost 5 bases and the J gene lost 0 bases, with 7 bases spanning the gap. The germline V gene has CDR1 KGHSH and CDR2 LQKENI. This CDR3 has 13 amino acids. The CDR3 sequence: CASSTGMNTEAFF. CDR3 nucleotides: TGTGCCAGCTCAACAGGGATGAACACTGAAGCTTTCTTT.

This CDR3 reads CASSQDADEADTQYF. CDR3 in DNA: TGCGCCAGCAGCCAAGATGCCGACGAGGCAGATACGCAGTATTTT. The rearrangement links TRBV4-1 to TRBJ2-3, with D unclear. V was shortened by 0 bases and J by 4 bases, with 11 bases between the two germline ends. Germline-derived CDR1 and CDR2 are MGHRA and YSYEKL. This CDR3 region has 15 residues.

In the case of this clone: Compared with germline, one end of the junction differs, possibly owing to a read error. The chain combines TRBV7-9 with TRBJ2-7, with TRBD1 matching 7 bases. Germline CDR1 reads SEHNR; CDR2 reads FQNEAQ (reference sequence). CDR3 length: 13 residues. This CDR3 is CSSSLVGGGEQYF. CDR3 DNA sequence: TGTTCCAGCAGCTTAGTAGGGGGCGGCGAGCAGTACTTC.

The gene calls are TRBV27 and TRBJ2-1, with 10 bases lining up with TRBD2. The trim removed 3 bases at V and 1 base at J, leaving 3 bases unmatched. The germline V gene encodes CDR1 MNHEY and CDR2 SMNVEV (reference sequence). The CDR3 consists of 16 residues. The CDR3 loop reads CASSLTSGSSYNEQFF. Written as DNA, the CDR3 is TGTGCCAGCAGTTTGACTAGCGGGTCTTCCTACAATGAGCAGTTCTTC.

The table lists this clone with a count of one. This sequence joins TRBV7-2 and TRBJ2-1; 12 nucleotides match TRBD1. The CDR3 has 16 amino acids. Looked up from germline, CDR1 is SGHTA and CDR2 is FQGNSA. The V gene end was trimmed by 4 bases and the J gene end by 5 bases; junction bases not matched to a gene: 6. The DNA for the CDR3 is TGTGCCAGCAGCTACCTCGGGACAGGGGGCCACAATGAGCAGTTCTTC. It specifies CASSYLGTGGHNEQFF.

J is TRBJ2-7 and V is TRBV2; D gene ambiguous. There are 14 residues in the CDR3. Germline assignment: CDR1 SNHLY and CDR2 FYNNEI. Trimming cost V 3 bases and J 4 bases, with 13 bases left between them. The CDR3 bases are TGTGCCAGCAGTGATAAGTCAGGTGTGTACGAGCAGTACTTC. Translation gives CASSDKSGVYEQYF.

The gene calls are TRBV6-5 and TRBJ2-7; 7 bases agree with TRBD1. Germline CDR1 MNHEY, CDR2 SVGAGI. V shed 6 bases, J shed 5 bases, and the junction held 7 bases outside the gene matches. The CDR3 totals 13 residues. The CDR3 nucleotides read TGTGCCAGCAGGACGACAGGGTGGAACGAGCAGTACTTC. Its protein is CASRTTGWNEQYF.

A word on this clone: The junction departs from germline at one end; a sequencing error may be responsible. V and J are TRBV7-9 and TRBJ2-5; 9 nucleotides line up with TRBD2. The CDR3 has 15 residues. Germline-derived CDR1 and CDR2 are SEHNR and FQNEAQ (reference sequence). The CDR3 is CSSSFASGAGGTQYF. The CDR3 bases are TGTTCCAGCAGCTTCGCTAGCGGGGCGGGAGGGACCCAGTACTTC.

This rearrangement joins TRBV9 to TRBJ2-5, with 7 bases that match TRBD1. V trimming: 4 bases; J trimming: 5 bases; junction bases outside the gene matches: 11. The CDR3 spans 15 residues. Germline-derived CDR1 and CDR2 are SGDLS and YYNGEE. CDR3 residues: CASSYHTGDGETQYF. The CDR3, as DNA: TGTGCCAGCAGCTACCACACAGGGGATGGGGAGACCCAGTACTTC.

The rearrangement links TRBV5-1 to TRBJ1-1; 8 bases map to TRBD1. Trimming cost V 1 base and J 3 bases; bases outside gene matches: 2. The CDR3 covers 14 residues. Germline loops: CDR1 SGHRS, CDR2 YFSETQ. The chain's CDR3 is CASSLLQGDTEAFF. CDR3 nucleotides: TGCGCCAGCAGCTTGTTACAGGGGGACACTGAAGCTTTCTTT.

The V gene is TRBV5-1, the J gene TRBJ2-1; 8 nucleotides match TRBD1. Germline V gene sequence: CDR1 SGHRS, CDR2 YFSETQ. CDR3 length equals 14 residues. With 6 bases clipped from V and 3 bases from J, the junction kept 5 bases outside the gene matches. CDR3 DNA sequence: TGCGCCAGCACCGTGACAGGGGACTACAATGAGCAGTTCTTC. This translates into CASTVTGDYNEQFF.

CDR3 nucleotides: TGTGCCAGCAGCTTAGGGGGAGGGCCCTACGAGCAGTACTTC. Translating gives CASSLGGGPYEQYF. The chain links TRBV11-2 to TRBJ2-7; 7 nucleotides line up with TRBD2. J gave up 2 bases and V 1 base, and 2 bases lay outside the gene matches. CDR3 length: 14 residues. Germline values: CDR1 SGHAT, CDR2 FQNNGV.

This chain connects TRBV25-1 to TRBJ2-3; TRBD1 might be the D (5 bases). CDR1 and CDR2 from the germline V gene are MGHDK and SYGVNS. The CDR3 consists of 13 residues. The V and J ends lost 6 bases and 2 bases respectively, with 9 bases between them. The CDR3 region has the DNA TGTGCCAGCAGCGTGACAGACACAGATACGCAGTATTTT. Its protein product is CASSVTDTDTQYF.

This clone has more than one count but fewer than ten. This chain links TRBV11-2 with TRBJ1-1, with a weak D call TRBD1 (6 bases). Germline V gene sequence: CDR1 SGHAT, CDR2 FQNNGV. The V end lost 0 bases, the J end lost 3 bases, and 11 bases lay between the germline ends. The CDR3 runs to 15 residues. CDR3 protein: CASSLEGGAYTEAFF. CDR3 nucleotide sequence: TGTGCCAGCAGCTTAGAAGGGGGTGCTTACACTGAAGCTTTCTTT.

The rearrangement links TRBV6-1 to TRBJ1-3; D possibly corresponds to TRBD1 (6 bases). V dropped 8 bases and J dropped 3 bases, with 17 bases sitting between them. The germline CDR1 and CDR2 sequences are MNHNS and SASEGT. The CDR3 extends over 15 amino acids. The CDR3 DNA follows: TGTGCCAGCGGCGAACAGGGATCATTTGGAAACACCATATATTTT. It yields the protein CASGEQGSFGNTIYF.

This chain joins TRBV5-8 and TRBJ2-7; maybe TRBD2 (6 bases). Germline assignment: CDR1 SGHTS and CDR2 YDEGEE. The CDR3 has 15 amino acids. V lost 4 bases to trimming and J lost 1 base, with 15 bases between them. The CDR3 region has the DNA TGTGCCAGCAGCGACGGGACTTTGAGGTCCTACGAGCAGTACTTC. Protein product: CASSDGTLRSYEQYF.

CDR3 amino acids: CASSPPGLAGVNEQFF. The CDR3 nucleotides are TGTGCCAGCTCACCACCGGGACTAGCGGGAGTTAATGAGCAGTTCTTC. This chain joins TRBV18 and TRBJ2-1; 14 bases are shared with TRBD2. Trimming cost V 0 bases and J 7 bases; bases outside gene matches: 2. CDR1 and CDR2 from the germline V gene are KGHSH and LQKENI. The CDR3 runs to 16 residues.

The chain couples TRBV11-2 to TRBJ2-7; TRBD2 aligns across 9 bases. The V and J ends lost 1 base and 4 bases, in that order; junction bases with no gene match: 5. Germline V gives CDR1 SGHAT, CDR2 FQNNGV. This CDR3 contains 15 residues. The CDR3 spells CASSLGASGMYEQYF. CDR3 sequence (DNA): TGTGCCAGCAGCTTAGGTGCTAGCGGGATGTACGAGCAGTACTTC.

The chain joins TRBV27 to TRBJ2-4; D may be TRBD1 (5 bases). Germline V gene sequence: CDR1 MNHEY, CDR2 SMNVEV (reference sequence). Trimming took 3 bases from V and 6 from J, leaving 9 bases between them. The CDR3 totals 13 residues. CDR3 residues: CASSFDRLNIQYF. The CDR3 nucleotides read TGTGCCAGCAGTTTCGACAGATTAAACATTCAGTACTTC.

This chain uses TRBV10-3 with TRBJ2-7; D might be TRBD1 (6 bases). Trimming removed 10 bases at V and 6 bases at J, with 10 bases between. The CDR3 sequence is 10 residues long. The germline V gene has CDR1 ENHRY and CDR2 SYGVKD. This chain's CDR3 is CATGVSEQYF. For the CDR3, the DNA is TGTGCCACAGGGGTCTCCGAGCAGTACTTC.

The CDR3 DNA reads as TGTGCCAGCAGCCAAACCGGGTTGGATAAGCAGTTCTTC. This translates into CASSQTGLDKQFF. This chain links TRBV14 with TRBJ2-1; D is unresolved. Trimming pared 2 bases from V and 11 bases from J, leaving 13 bases between. This CDR3 spans 13 amino acids. Germline assignment: CDR1 SGHDN and CDR2 FVKESK.

The chain combines TRBV9 with TRBJ1-3, with D perhaps matching TRBD1 (5 bases). V lost 3 bases and J lost 1, with 11 bases in between. The CDR3 consists of 15 residues. Looked up from germline, CDR1 is SGDLS and CDR2 is YYNGEE. CDR3 loop: CASSGGAGSGNTIYF. CDR3 sequence (DNA): TGTGCCAGCAGCGGTGGGGCAGGGTCTGGAAACACCATATATTTT.

CDR3 coding DNA: TGTGCCAGCAGTTTAGCCCGGACTAGCGGGAGGGCCTACGAGCAGTACTTC. Translating gives CASSLARTSGRAYEQYF. The rearrangement links TRBV27 to TRBJ2-7, with 15 bases aligning to TRBD2. The CDR3 covers 17 residues. V lost 2 bases and J lost 2; bases outside the gene matches: 4. The germline V gene has CDR1 MNHEY and CDR2 SMNVEV (reference sequence).